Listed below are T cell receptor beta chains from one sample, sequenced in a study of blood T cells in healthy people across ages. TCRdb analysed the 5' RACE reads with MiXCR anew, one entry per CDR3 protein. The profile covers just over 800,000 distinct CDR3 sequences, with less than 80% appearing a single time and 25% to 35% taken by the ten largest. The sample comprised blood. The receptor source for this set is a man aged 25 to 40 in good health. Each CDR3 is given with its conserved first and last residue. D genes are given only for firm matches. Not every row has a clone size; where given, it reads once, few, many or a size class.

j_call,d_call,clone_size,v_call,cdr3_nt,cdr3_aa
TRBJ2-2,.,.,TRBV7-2,TGTGCCAGCAGGGGGACGGCGAACACCGGGGAGCTGTTTTTT,CASRGTANTGELFF
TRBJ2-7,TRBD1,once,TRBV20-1,TGCAGTGCAAACGACCTGGGTGGGGACAGGCGTCCCTACGAGCAGTACTTC,CSANDLGGDRRPYEQYF
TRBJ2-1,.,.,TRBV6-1,TGTGCCAGCAGCAAAGGTGTGGGCAAATACAATGAGCAGTTCTTC,CASSKGVGKYNEQFF
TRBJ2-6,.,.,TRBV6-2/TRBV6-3,TGTGCCAGCAGTGCCCCCAGGTCTGGGGCCAACGTCCTGACTTTC,CASSAPRSGANVLTF
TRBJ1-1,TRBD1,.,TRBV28,TGTGCCAGCCCCCCCGGGACAGGGGGCAACACTGAAACTTTCTTT,CASPPGTGGNTETFF
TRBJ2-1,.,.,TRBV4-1,TGCGCCAGCAGCCAACCCACAGGGTGGACCAATGAGCAGTTCTTC,CASSQPTGWTNEQFF
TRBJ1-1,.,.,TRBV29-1,TGCAGCGGGTTCAGAGGGGGGAACACTGAAGCTTTCTTT,CSGFRGGNTEAFF
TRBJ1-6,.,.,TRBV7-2,TGTGCCAGCAGCTTGGAAGGGGAGAGTAATTCACCCCTCCACTTT,CASSLEGESNSPLHF
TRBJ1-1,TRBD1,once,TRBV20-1,TGCAGTGCTCGGACAGGGCAGATTGGTGAAGCTTTCTTT,CSARTGQIGEAFF
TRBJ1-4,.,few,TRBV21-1,TGTGCCAGCAGCAAAGGACAGGACCAACCGACTAATGAAAAACTGTTTTTT,CASSKGQDQPTNEKLFF
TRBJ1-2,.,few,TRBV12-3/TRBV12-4,TGTGCCAGCAGTTTAGCGTCGGGCTACACCTTC,CASSLASGYTF
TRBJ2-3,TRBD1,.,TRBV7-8,TGTGCCAGCAGCGTCAACAGGGGGCGGGCAGATGCGCAGTATTTT,CASSVNRGRADAQYF
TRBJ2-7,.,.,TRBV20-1,TGCAGTGCTTTCACAAGCGAAGACTACGAGCAGTACTTC,CSAFTSEDYEQYF
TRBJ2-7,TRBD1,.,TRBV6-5,TGTGCCAGCAGTGACAGGGTGGGCTACGAGCAGTACTTC,CASSDRVGYEQYF
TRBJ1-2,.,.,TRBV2,TGTGCCAGCAGTGCAGGGAGCGTCCGGGGCTACACCTTC,CASSAGSVRGYTF
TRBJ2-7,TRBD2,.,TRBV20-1,TGCAGTGCTAGAGATCGAACTAGCGGGGGGGCCAATGAGCAGTACTTC,CSARDRTSGGANEQYF
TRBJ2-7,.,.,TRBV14,TGTGCCAGCAGCCAAGGGCTCGGATTCTACGAGCAGTACTTC,CASSQGLGFYEQYF
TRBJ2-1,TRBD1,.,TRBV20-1,TGCAGTGCTGGAAACCGGGACAGGAGAAATGAGCAGTTCTTC,CSAGNRDRRNEQFF
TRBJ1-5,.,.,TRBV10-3,TGTGCCATCAACCAGGGAGTTGATCAGCCCCAGCATTTT,CAINQGVDQPQHF
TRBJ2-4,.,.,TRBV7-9,TGTGCCAGCAGCTTAGAGGCTGGGCAGATCGGAAACATTCAGTACTTC,CASSLEAGQIGNIQYF
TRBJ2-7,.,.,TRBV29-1,TGCAGCGTTGAAGATCGATCTTGGCGTGGAGGTGGCGAGCAGTACTTC,CSVEDRSWRGGGEQYF
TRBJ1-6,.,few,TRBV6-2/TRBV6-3,TGTGCCAGCAGCACCAGAGGGGCCGACCGTGCAGGCTCACCCCTCCACTTT,CASSTRGADRAGSPLHF
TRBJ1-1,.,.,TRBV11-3,TGTGCCAGCAGCCAAGGGGAGGACACTGAAGCTTTCTTT,CASSQGEDTEAFF
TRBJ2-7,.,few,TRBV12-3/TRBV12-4,TGTGCCAGCAGGGGGGGACACAACGAGCAGTACTTC,CASRGGHNEQYF
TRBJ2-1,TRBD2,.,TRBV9,TGTGCCAGCAGCAACCGACTAGCGGGGGGACCTTACAATGAGCAGTTCTTC,CASSNRLAGGPYNEQFF
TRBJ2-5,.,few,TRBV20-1,TGCAGTGCTAGGTCAGGGTTTTCCCAAGAGACCCAGTACTTC,CSARSGFSQETQYF
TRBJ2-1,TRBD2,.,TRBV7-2,TGTGCCAGCAGCTTATGGGCGGGGGGCTTTAGGGAGCAGTTCTTC,CASSLWAGGFREQFF
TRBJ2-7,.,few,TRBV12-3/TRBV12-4,TGTGCCAGCAGTTTACGGGGCAGGGGCTCCTACGAGCAGTACTTC,CASSLRGRGSYEQYF
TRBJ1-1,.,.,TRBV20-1,TGCAGTGCTAGGGTGGGGGGACCGAACACTGAAGCTTTCTTT,CSARVGGPNTEAFF
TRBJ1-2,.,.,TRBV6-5,TGTGCCAGCACCTTTAAAGGGTACAGGCATGGCTACACCTTC,CASTFKGYRHGYTF
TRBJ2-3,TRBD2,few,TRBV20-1,TGCAGTGCTAGGGGACTAGCGGGGGTCACAGATACGCAGTATTTT,CSARGLAGVTDTQYF
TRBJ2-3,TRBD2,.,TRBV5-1,TGCGCCAGCAGCCAGACTAGCGGCCCCGGAGATACGCAGTATTTT,CASSQTSGPGDTQYF
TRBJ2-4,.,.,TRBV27,TGTGCCAGCAGTGTCCGGGGCTCGGGATTAGCCAAAAACATTCAGTACTTC,CASSVRGSGLAKNIQYF
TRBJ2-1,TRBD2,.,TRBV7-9,TGTGCCAGCAGCTCCGCCGGACTAGCGGGCCATGAGCAGTTCTTC,CASSSAGLAGHEQFF
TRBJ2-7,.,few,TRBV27,TGTGCCAGCAGTTTAAGGGTTGAGGGCGAGCAGTACTTC,CASSLRVEGEQYF
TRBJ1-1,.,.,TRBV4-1,TGCGCCAGCAGCCAAATCATGAACACTGGAGCTTTCTTT,CASSQIMNTGAFF
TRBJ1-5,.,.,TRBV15,TGTGCCACCAGCAGAGTGTTTGTAGGACAGAACAATCAGCCCCAGCATTTT,CATSRVFVGQNNQPQHF
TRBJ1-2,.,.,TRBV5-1,TGCGCCAGCAGCTCCAGGACGGATCGTCCCTATGGCTACACCTTC,CASSSRTDRPYGYTF
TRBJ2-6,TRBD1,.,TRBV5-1,TGCGCCAGCGGCTTGGAACCCCTGACAGGGGCCCCCTCTGGGGCCAACGTCCTGACTTTC,CASGLEPLTGAPSGANVLTF
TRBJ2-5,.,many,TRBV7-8,TGTGCCAGCAGCGCCCCTGCTTTTGATGACCAGTACTTC,CASSAPAFDDQYF
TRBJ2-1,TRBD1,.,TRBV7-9,TGTGCCAGCAGCTTAACTCCGGGACAGGACGCTTACAATGAGCAGTTCTTC,CASSLTPGQDAYNEQFF
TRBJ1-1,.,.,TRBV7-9,TGTGCCAGCCGCCCTCTCAAAGGTGGGAGTCGAACTTTCTTT,CASRPLKGGSRTFF
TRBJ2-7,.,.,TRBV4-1,TGCGCCAGCAGCCAAGACAGCCGCGAGCAGTACTTC,CASSQDSREQYF
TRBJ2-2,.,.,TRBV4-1,TGCGCCAGCAGCCTCAAAAGAGACGGGGAGCTGTTTTTT,CASSLKRDGELFF
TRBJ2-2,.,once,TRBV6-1,TGTGCCAGCAGCGCAGCACAGAACACCGGGGAGCTGTTTTTT,CASSAAQNTGELFF
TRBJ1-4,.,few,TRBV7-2,TGTGCCAGCAGCGCATTGCGGGGGGCGGACGAAAAACTGTTTTTT,CASSALRGADEKLFF
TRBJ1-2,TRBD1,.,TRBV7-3,TGTGCCAGCAGCTTAAGCGGCAGGGGGCTTAACTATGGCTACACCTTC,CASSLSGRGLNYGYTF
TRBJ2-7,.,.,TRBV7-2,TGTGCCAGCAGCACCACAGGGTCCTACGAGCAGTACTTC,CASSTTGSYEQYF
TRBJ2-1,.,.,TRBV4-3,TGCGCCAGCAGCGGGAGGGGGCTTTTCAATGAGCAGTTCTTC,CASSGRGLFNEQFF
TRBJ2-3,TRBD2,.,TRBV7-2,TGTGCCAGCGGCCTCAAAAGCGGGGGGTCGAGCACAGATACGCAGTATTTT,CASGLKSGGSSTDTQYF